This entry concerns a single T cell receptor beta chain. Its antigen is still unknown. Possible read error: a much larger clone is one base away. Lacking the conserved final phenylalanine or tryptophan, this CDR3 likely reflects a read error. The V gene end was trimmed by 1 base and the J gene end by 7 bases; junction bases not matched to a gene: 6. CDR3 length equals 15 residues. Per germline, CDR1 SGHVS and CDR2 FNYEAQ. This specimen comes from a study of circulating CD8 cells and anti-PD-1 response in melanoma. In the study overall: Complete or partial response defined responders; stable or progressive disease, non-responders. General study results and limits: DNEG was most diverse; TIGIT repertoires were least diverse.

Live CD3+CD8+TCRalphabeta+ cells were sorted into four subsets by PD-1 and/or TIGIT. Each library started from about 15 ng of total RNA using the QIAseq Immune Repertoire TCR panel. TCRdb passed the reads through MiXCR, listing each CDR3 protein once. The sample contains 1,900 or so distinct CDR3 sequences, 7.4% of which appear only once. Source: CD8+ T cells from PBMCs, taken at baseline or after one month of anti-PD-1 therapy (not recorded which). This TCR derives from a human donor with melanoma. The V and J genes are TRBV7-6 and TRBJ2-1, with TRBD2 matching over 8 bases. In nucleotides, the CDR3 is TGTGCCAGCAGCTTAGTGGGGGGACTAGAGAATGAGCAGTTCTCC. Its translation is CASSLVGGLENEQFS.